This T cell receptor beta chain was retrieved from a study of blood T cell repertoires in COVID-19. About the study: T cells, B-cell-depleted T cells, or PBMCs provided the cDNA or gDNA that served as material.

Per the authors' pipeline: Researchers report that nucleated cell counts were estimated from reference gene primer amplification. The method was immunoSEQ multiplex PCR; TCRdb's version includes in-frame clones alone and lacks a portion of them. V, J and clone size are taken as reported in that table, and D and trimming were inferred from the DNA itself. This table holds 150,000 to 200,000 clones, about 88% found once. Germline V gene sequence: CDR1 MNHEY, CDR2 SVGEGT. Trimming removed 0 bases at V and 2 bases at J, with 10 bases between. This CDR3 region has 15 residues. The chain joins TRBV6-2 or TRBV6-3 to TRBJ1-2; D remains ambiguous. This sequence originates from a human donor in a cohort sampled during active COVID-19. Sequenced sample: peripheral blood. CDR3 sequence: CASSYSSAGNYGYTF. The CDR3 DNA is TGTGCCAGCAGTTACTCGAGCGCGGGGAACTATGGCTACACCTTC.